Following are 14 T cell receptor beta chains from one sample sequenced in a study of blood T cell repertoires in COVID-19. Only in-frame clones appear in the TCRdb table, and some are missing; sequencing was by immunoSEQ multiplex PCR. The sample holds fewer than 200,000 clones; over 80% are singletons and the top ten take approximately 4.8%. Source material: peripheral blood. Source of these receptors: a man aged 25-45 years with COVID-19, enrolled during active disease.

This chain connects TRBV5-4 to TRBJ2-3, with 9 bases aligning to TRBD2. Germline assignment: CDR1 SGHNT and CDR2 YYREEE (reference sequence). This CDR3 spans 15 amino acids. Germline trimming cut 4 bases from V and 5 bases from J; bases unmatched to any gene: 8. The CDR3 here is CASSQGTSSEDTQYF. CDR3 sequence (DNA): TGTGCCAGCAGCCAAGGGACTAGCAGTGAAGATACGCAGTATTTT.

This clone was picked up one time. The chain is built from TRBV19 and TRBJ2-1; maybe TRBD2 (5 bases). This CDR3 contains 15 residues. Trimming shortened V by 2 bases and J by 5 bases, and 13 bases separated the two germline ends. Germline V gene lookup returns CDR1 LNHDA and CDR2 SQIVND (reference sequence). This chain's CDR3 is CASSIFSSVNNEQFF. CDR3 sequence (DNA): TGTGCCAGTAGTATATTTAGTAGCGTCAACAATGAGCAGTTCTTC. The variable domain in full, with the rest retrieved from reference TRBV19 and TRBJ2-1, is DGGITQSPKYLFRKEGQNVTLSCEQNLNHDAMYWYRQDPGQGLRLIYYSQIVNDFQKGDIAEGYSVSREKKESFPLTVTSAQKNPTAFYLCASSIFSSVNNEQFFGPGTRLTVL.

The chain combines TRBV19 with TRBJ2-7; 7 bases fit TRBD2. The CDR3 is 13 amino acids. J gave up 5 bases and V 3 bases, and 4 bases lay outside the gene matches. The germline V gene encodes CDR1 LNHDA and CDR2 SQIVND (reference sequence). The CDR3 DNA is TGTGCCAGTAGTATGCAGGGAGGGGACGAGCAGTACTTC. Translation: CASSMQGGDEQYF.

V and J are TRBV18 and TRBJ2-7; no clear D. Trimming stripped 2 bases from V and 3 bases from J, with 11 bases between. This CDR3 spans 14 amino acids. Germline V gene lookup returns CDR1 KGHSH and CDR2 LQKENI. The CDR3 is CASSPGLGSYEQYF. The DNA of the CDR3 is TGTGCCAGCTCACCAGGGCTCGGAAGCTACGAGCAGTACTTC.

This clone appeared a single time. This rearrangement joins TRBV5-5 to TRBJ1-6; 12 bases align to TRBD1. V trimming: 5 bases; J trimming: 8 bases; junction bases outside the gene matches: 8. The CDR3 runs to 16 residues. Per germline, CDR1 SGHKS and CDR2 YYEKEE (reference sequence). CDR3 loop: CASSAPGQGAYSPLHF. As DNA, the CDR3 is TGTGCCAGCAGTGCGCCGGGACAGGGGGCTTATTCACCCCTCCACTTT.

V is TRBV10-3 and J is TRBJ1-3, with D maybe TRBD1 (6 bases). The CDR3 spans 13 residues. The germline gives CDR1 ENHRY, CDR2 SYGVKD. Trimming shortened V by 7 bases and J by 3 bases, and 10 bases separated the two germline ends. The CDR3 reads CAIIMDSGNTIYF. The CDR3 DNA follows: TGTGCCATCATAATGGACAGTGGAAACACCATATATTTT.

This chain joins TRBV28 and TRBJ2-2; tentatively, D is TRBD2 (5 bases). V shed 5 bases and J shed 4 bases, with 20 bases lying between them. The CDR3 loop spans 17 amino acids. The V gene's germline CDR1 is MDHEN and CDR2 SYDVKM. This CDR3 is CASSPPGSSSFTGELFF. The CDR3 DNA sequence: TGTGCCAGCAGTCCCCCAGGATCTAGCTCTTTCACCGGGGAGCTGTTTTTT.

Only one count was recorded for this clone. The chain carries TRBV20-1 and TRBJ2-7; no clear D. Trimming shortened V by 4 bases and J by 6 bases, and 7 bases separated the two germline ends. Germline assignment: CDR1 DFQATT and CDR2 SNEGSKA (reference sequence). CDR3 length equals 10 residues. The chain's CDR3 is CSATNGEQYF. DNA of the CDR3: TGCAGTGCTACTAACGGCGAGCAGTACTTC.

The chain carries TRBV20-1 and TRBJ2-2; 8 nucleotides line up with TRBD1. J gave up 6 bases and V 6 bases, and 0 bases lay outside the gene matches. In germline, CDR1 is DFQATT, CDR2 SNEGSKA (reference sequence). The CDR3 contains 11 residues. CDR3: CSADRAGELFF. CDR3 DNA: TGCAGTGCGGACAGGGCCGGGGAGCTGTTTTTT.

This chain uses TRBV24-1 with TRBJ1-1; D remains unclear. The CDR3 totals 13 residues. V lost 5 bases to trimming and J lost 1 base, with 7 bases between them. Germline assignment: CDR1 KGHDR and CDR2 SFDVKD. The DNA of the CDR3 is TGTGCCACCAGTGCGTCAGGGAACACTGAAGCTTTCTTT. Encoded protein: CATSASGNTEAFF.

The J gene is TRBJ1-6, the V gene TRBV9; 9 bases map to TRBD1. Per the germline V gene, CDR1 is SGDLS and CDR2 is YYNGEE. CDR3 size: 14 residues. The trim removed 4 bases at V and 9 bases at J, leaving 5 bases unmatched. The CDR3 DNA follows: TGTGCCAGCAGCCTTGGGACAGGGAGTTCACCCCTCCACTTT. Its translation is CASSLGTGSSPLHF.

V usage is TRBV9 and J usage is TRBJ2-1; D call uncertain. The CDR3 sequence is 13 residues long. V was pared by 2 bases and J by 5 bases, with 8 bases between. Germline CDR1 is SGDLS and CDR2 is YYNGEE. This CDR3 reads CASSVLSDNEQFF. CDR3 DNA: TGTGCCAGCAGCGTGTTAAGCGACAATGAGCAGTTCTTC.

The V gene is TRBV6-5, the J gene TRBJ1-5; 8 nucleotides agree with TRBD1. Germline CDR1 is MNHEY and CDR2 is SVGAGI. J was trimmed by 7 bases and V by 5 bases; bases with no gene match: 7. This CDR3 contains 14 residues. The CDR3 nucleotides are TGTGCCAGCAGTCAACGACAGGGGAGACAGCCCCAGCATTTT. Residues: CASSQRQGRQPQHF.

The chain carries TRBV11-2 and TRBJ2-3; 9 bases match TRBD2. The CDR3 length is 14 residues. Germline CDR1 is SGHAT and CDR2 is FQNNGV. Trimming took 8 bases from V and 5 from J; bases not matched to a gene: 8. The CDR3 loop reads CASERGALGDTQYF. The CDR3, as DNA: TGTGCCAGCGAGCGGGGGGCCCTCGGAGATACGCAGTATTTT.